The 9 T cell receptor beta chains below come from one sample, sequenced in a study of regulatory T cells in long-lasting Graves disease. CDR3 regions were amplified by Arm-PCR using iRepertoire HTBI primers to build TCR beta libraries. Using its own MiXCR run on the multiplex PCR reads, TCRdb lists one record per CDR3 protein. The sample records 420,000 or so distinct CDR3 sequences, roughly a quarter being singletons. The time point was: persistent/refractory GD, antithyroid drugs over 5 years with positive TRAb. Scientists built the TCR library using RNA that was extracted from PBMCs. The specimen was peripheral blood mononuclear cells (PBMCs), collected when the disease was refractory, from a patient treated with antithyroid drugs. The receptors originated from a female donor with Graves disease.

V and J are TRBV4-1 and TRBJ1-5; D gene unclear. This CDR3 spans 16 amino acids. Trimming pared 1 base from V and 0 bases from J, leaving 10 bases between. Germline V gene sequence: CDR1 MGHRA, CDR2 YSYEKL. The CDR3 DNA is TGCGCCAGCAGCCAAGTGGCGGATTTTAGCAATCAGCCCCAGCATTTT. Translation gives CASSQVADFSNQPQHF.

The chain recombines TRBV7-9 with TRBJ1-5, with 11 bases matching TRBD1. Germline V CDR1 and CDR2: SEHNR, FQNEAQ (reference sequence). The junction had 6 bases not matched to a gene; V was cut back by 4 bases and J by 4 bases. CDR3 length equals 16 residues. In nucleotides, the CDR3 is TGTGCCAGCAGCTCGGCCGGGACAGGGGGAAATCAGCCCCAGCATTTT. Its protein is CASSSAGTGGNQPQHF.

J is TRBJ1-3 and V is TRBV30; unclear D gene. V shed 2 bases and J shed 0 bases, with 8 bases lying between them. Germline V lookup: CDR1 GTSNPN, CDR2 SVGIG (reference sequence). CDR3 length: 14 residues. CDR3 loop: CAWSTPSSGNTIYF. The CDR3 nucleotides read TGTGCCTGGAGTACTCCGAGCTCTGGAAACACCATATATTTT.

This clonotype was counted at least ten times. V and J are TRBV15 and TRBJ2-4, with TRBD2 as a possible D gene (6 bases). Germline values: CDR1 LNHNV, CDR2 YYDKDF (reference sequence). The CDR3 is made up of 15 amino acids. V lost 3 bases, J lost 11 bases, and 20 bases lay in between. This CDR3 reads CATSRDHNTGGFQYF. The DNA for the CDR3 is TGTGCCACCAGCAGGGATCACAATACTGGGGGGTTTCAGTACTTC. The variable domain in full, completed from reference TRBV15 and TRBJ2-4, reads DAMVIQNPRYQVTQFGKPVTLSCSQTLNHNVMYWYQQKSSQAPKLLFHYYDKDFNNEADTPDNFQSRRPNTSFCFLDIRSPGLGDTAMYLCATSRDHNTGGFQYFGAGTRLSVL.

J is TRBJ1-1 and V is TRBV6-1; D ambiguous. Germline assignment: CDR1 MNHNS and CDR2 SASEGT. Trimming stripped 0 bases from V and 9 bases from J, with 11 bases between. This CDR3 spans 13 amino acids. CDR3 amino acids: CASSEAASPQAFF. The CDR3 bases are TGTGCCAGCAGTGAAGCCGCTTCCCCGCAAGCTTTCTTT.

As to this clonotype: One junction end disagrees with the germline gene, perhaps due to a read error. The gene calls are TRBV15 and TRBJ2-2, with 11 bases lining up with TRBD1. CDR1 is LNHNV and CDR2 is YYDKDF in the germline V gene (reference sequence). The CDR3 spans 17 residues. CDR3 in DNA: TGTACCACCAGCAGAGTCGTAGGGACAGGGGGCACCGGGGAGCTGTTTTTT. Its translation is CTTSRVVGTGGTGELFF.

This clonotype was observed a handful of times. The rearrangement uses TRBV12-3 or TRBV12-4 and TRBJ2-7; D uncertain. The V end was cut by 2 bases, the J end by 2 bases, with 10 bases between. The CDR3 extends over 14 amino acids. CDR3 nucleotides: TGTGCCAGCAGTTTAAAGGGTTTCGCCTACGAGCAGTACTTC. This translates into CASSLKGFAYEQYF.

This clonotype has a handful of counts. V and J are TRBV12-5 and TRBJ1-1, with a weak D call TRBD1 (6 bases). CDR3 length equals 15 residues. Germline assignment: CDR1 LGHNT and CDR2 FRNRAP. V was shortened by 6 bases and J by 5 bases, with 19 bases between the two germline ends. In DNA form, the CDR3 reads TGTGCTAGTGGCCGAAACAGGGAAGGAAGGACTGAAGCTTTCTTT. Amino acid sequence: CASGRNREGRTEAFF.

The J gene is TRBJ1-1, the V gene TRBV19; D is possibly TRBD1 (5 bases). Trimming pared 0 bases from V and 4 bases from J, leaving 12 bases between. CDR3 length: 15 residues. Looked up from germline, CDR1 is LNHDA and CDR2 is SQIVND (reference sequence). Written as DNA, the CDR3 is TGTGCCAGTAGTATAGATAAGGGGCCGGTCACTGAAGCTTTCTTT. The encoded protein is CASSIDKGPVTEAFF.